This paragraph reports one T cell receptor beta chain. Its antigen remains unknown. This entry is derived from a study of T cells expressing NK-cell markers. Study details: Sequencing covered eight donors, seven HCMV-seropositive and one seronegative. Findings and caveats of the study: Expanded NKG2C+ T cell clones were not confirmed as HCMV-specific.

The CDR3 has 14 amino acids. Germline V gene sequence: CDR1 SGHRS, CDR2 YFSETQ. Generation of TCR beta cDNA was performed by 5'RACE template switching incorporating UMIs. No DNA is given; TCRdb re-called the 5' RACE reads and lists each CDR3 protein once. The sample data list over 150,000 distinct CDR3 sequences. The gene calls are TRBV5-1 and TRBJ2-1; absent DNA, TCRdb's TRBD2 call cannot be checked. This receptor was obtained from a woman between 45 and 65 years old in good health. Sample: blood T cells: a sorted CD56 or NKG2C T cell subset, CD4+ or CD8+ T cells, or bulk PBMC T cells (not recorded which). CDR3 region: CATSSGSSYNEQFF.